What follows describes a single TCR beta chain. These data come from a study of blood T cell repertoires in COVID-19. In the study overall: COVID-19 samples from acute and convalescent phases originated in the United States, Italy and Spain. From T cells, B-cell-depleted T cells, or PBMCs came the material, which was cDNA or gDNA.

Authors' data handling: Estimation of nucleated cell counts was performed using reference gene primer amplification. Sequencing was performed with immunoSEQ multiplex PCR; in TCRdb, only in-frame clones are kept and a portion is missing. V and J calls and clone size are given by that table; D and trimming were obtained from the DNA. This table has 250,000 to 300,000 clones, 85% to 90% appearing once. Seattle cases were enrolled at active infection and followed longitudinally. Germline V gene lookup returns CDR1 SGHRS and CDR2 YFSETQ. This CDR3 spans 14 amino acids. V was pared by 5 bases and J by 1 base, with 11 bases between.

The source of this sequence is a woman in her 30s with COVID-19, enrolled during active disease. The V and J genes are TRBV5-1 and TRBJ2-3; D might be TRBD2 (5 bases). Sequencing used peripheral blood. The CDR3 DNA is TGCGCCAGCAGACCGGACTGGGGCACAGATACGCAGTATTTT. Translation: CASRPDWGTDTQYF. The full variable domain, completed using reference TRBV5-1 and TRBJ2-3, is KAGVTQTPRYLIKTRGQQVTLSCSPISGHRSVSWYQQTPGQGLQFLFEYFSETQRNKGNFPGRFSGRQFSNSRSEMNVSTLELGDSALYLCASRPDWGTDTQYFGPGTRLTVL.